This TCR beta chain was found in a study of cytotoxic CD8 clonotypes in ibrutinib-treated CLL. Study in general: The cohort had around 11 relapsed/refractory and some 16 treatment-naive patients, 17 to 18 IGHV unmutated.

Clones were sequenced by immunoSEQ multiplex PCR, and TCRdb holds only the in-frame ones, with some missing. The sample comprises approximately 100,000 clones, roughly 80% of which are singletons, and 20% to 25% rests with the top ten. On this clone: What it recognizes is unknown.

General study results and limits: Clonality measured at baseline exceeded age-matched healthy donors, tracking circulating CD8+ T-cell counts.

V shed 3 bases and J shed 0 bases, with 15 bases lying between them. CDR1 is KGHSH, CDR2 LQKENI, per germline. The CDR3 extends over 16 amino acids. The rearrangement joins TRBV18 to TRBJ2-7; perhaps TRBD1 as D (7 bases). This receptor was obtained from a human donor with chronic lymphocytic leukemia. The source was PBMCs, collected after 24 months of ibrutinib treatment. CDR3 sequence reads: CASSPATGRSSYEQYF. The DNA of the CDR3 is TGTGCCAGCTCACCGGCGACAGGGAGGAGCTCCTACGAGCAGTACTTC.